This TCR beta chain was captured in a study of blood T cell repertoires in COVID-19. Study context: Sample material is recorded as cDNA or gDNA derived from T cells, B-cell-depleted T cells, or PBMCs.

As processed by the authors: Quantification of nucleated cells was approximated via reference gene primer amplification. Sequencing used immunoSEQ multiplex PCR; TCRdb keeps in-frame clones, though not all of them. The V and J calls and the clone size are those of that table, but D and trimming were determined from the DNA. The sample contains about 440,000 clones, roughly 91% of which appear only once. Recruits, aged about 18 to 90 years, lived in roughly 22 US areas. Two consecutive negative NP/OP PCR tests, clearance, or resolved symptoms defined Cohort 3 recovery. V lost 6 bases to trimming and J lost 3 bases, with 11 bases between them. CDR1 and CDR2 (germline): MDHEN, SYDVKM. The CDR3 has 13 amino acids.

This TCR derives from a young man who had recovered from COVID-19. Sequencing was done on a sample of PBMCs or T cells enriched from blood (not recorded which). This sequence joins TRBV28 and TRBJ1-2; tentatively, D is TRBD1 (5 bases). The CDR3 DNA reads TGTGCCAGCAGAAGTGGCAGGGACTATGGCTACACCTTC. Its translation is CASRSGRDYGYTF.